The 10 T cell receptor beta chains reported below all come from one sample, sequenced in a study of T cells in tuberculosis. Method: immunoSEQ multiplex PCR; TCRdb's copy keeps in-frame clones and lacks some. The sample carries 30,000 to 35,000 clones, around 95% recorded once. Sequenced input: PBMCs. The origin of the receptors is a donor between 10 and 35 years old with latent tuberculosis or without tuberculosis infection.

The V gene is TRBV7-3, the J gene TRBJ2-4; 9 bases match TRBD1. The CDR3 totals 15 residues. CDR1 SGHTA and CDR2 FQGTGA come from the germline V gene. After removal of 5 bases from V and 8 bases from J, the junction contained 10 bases not matched to a gene. The CDR3, as DNA: TGTGCCAGCAGCGCCACAGGGGGCAAGATGGACATTCAGTACTTC. Amino acid sequence: CASSATGGKMDIQYF.

The J gene is TRBJ2-7, the V gene TRBV4-1; TRBD2 might be the D (5 bases). Germline V gene sequence: CDR1 MGHRA, CDR2 YSYEKL. V shed 4 bases and J shed 4 bases, with 17 bases lying between them. The CDR3 is made up of 15 amino acids. CDR3 sequence (DNA): TGCGCCAGCAGCCTCTTCCGGGATCGGGTGTACGAGCAGTACTTC. It yields the protein CASSLFRDRVYEQYF.

The chain has TRBV11-2 and TRBJ2-2; 9 nucleotides match TRBD2. This CDR3 is built from 16 residues. The germline CDR1 and CDR2 sequences are SGHAT and FQNNGV. V dropped 5 bases and J dropped 2; count of bases not matched to a gene: 6. The CDR3 region is CASSPLAGANTGELFF. The CDR3 DNA follows: TGTGCCAGCAGCCCGTTAGCGGGAGCAAACACCGGGGAGCTGTTTTTT.

This rearrangement joins TRBV18 to TRBJ1-2, with 10 bases matching TRBD1. Germline CDR1 KGHSH, CDR2 LQKENI. V shed 2 bases, J shed 7 bases, and the junction held 7 bases outside the gene matches. This CDR3 comprises 15 residues. The DNA of the CDR3 is TGTGCCAGCTCACCATCGGACAGGGGGTTTGGTGGCTACACCTTC. It codes for CASSPSDRGFGGYTF.

The table lists this clone with a count of one. This chain uses TRBV25-1 with TRBJ1-3; D is perhaps TRBD1 (6 bases). The germline CDR1 and CDR2 sequences are MGHDK and SYGVNS. V dropped 4 bases and J dropped 1 base, with 8 bases sitting between them. The CDR3 runs to 14 residues. The CDR3 here is CASSARGSGNTIYF. The CDR3 region has the DNA TGTGCCAGCAGTGCTAGGGGGTCTGGAAACACCATATATTTT.

In this sample, this clone turned up once. V is TRBV19 and J is TRBJ1-5; 9 bases align to TRBD1. The germline V gene encodes CDR1 LNHDA and CDR2 SQIVND (reference sequence). The CDR3 spans 14 residues. Unmatched junction bases numbered 5, after V lost 5 bases and J lost 6 bases. CDR3 in amino acids: CASSWTGAGQPQHF. As DNA, the CDR3 is TGTGCCAGTAGTTGGACAGGGGCAGGTCAGCCCCAGCATTTT.

The chain combines TRBV7-9 with TRBJ2-7; TRBD2 agrees at 7 bases. Trimming cost V 6 bases and J 0 bases; bases outside gene matches: 11. This CDR3 is built from 16 residues. CDR1 is SEHNR and CDR2 is FQNEAQ in the germline V gene (reference sequence). CDR3 residues: CASSPVSGFSSYEQYF. As DNA, the CDR3 is TGTGCCAGCAGTCCAGTTAGCGGGTTTAGCTCCTACGAGCAGTACTTC.

The genes are TRBV5-1 and TRBJ2-7, with TRBD2 matching over 11 bases. CDR3 length: 14 residues. J was trimmed by 3 bases and V by 4 bases; bases with no gene match: 3. Germline-derived CDR1 and CDR2 are SGHRS and YFSETQ. CDR3: CASSQGTSGYEQYF. Here the CDR3 DNA reads TGCGCCAGCAGCCAAGGGACTAGCGGCTACGAGCAGTACTTC.

In this sample, this clone turned up once. The chain carries TRBV14 and TRBJ1-1; D gene ambiguous. CDR1 and CDR2 from the germline V gene are SGHDN and FVKESK. The CDR3 runs to 16 residues. V was pared by 2 bases and J by 8 bases, with 21 bases between. Here the CDR3 DNA reads TGTGCCAGCAGCCAATCGTTCCCGGGATCCAATACGGAAGCTTTCTTT. This encodes CASSQSFPGSNTEAFF.

This chain links TRBV7-2 with TRBJ2-3; D might be TRBD2 (5 bases). Per germline, CDR1 SGHTA and CDR2 FQGNSA. CDR3 length equals 14 residues. V lost 2 bases to trimming and J lost 2 bases, with 8 bases between them. CDR3 loop: CASSLSGYTDTQYF. As DNA, the CDR3 is TGTGCCAGCAGCTTATCGGGATACACAGATACGCAGTATTTT.